The 28 T cell receptor beta chains given below trace back to one sample, sequenced in a study of human T cells and chemical hapten exposure (dated by TCRdb to the early 2020s). Libraries came from RACE. TCRdb shows the sequencer as NextSeq 500. The raw public data were reprocessed by TCRdb itself: fastp quality trimming at Q25, MiXCR clonotype calling, in-frame beta chains only. Identical CDR3 protein sequences are pooled into one entry, listed with their most common genes and DNA. This sample comprises some 81,000 distinct CDR3 sequences, approximately 8% of them detected only once. The ten largest account for less than 2% of the sample. Sample time point, as interpreted from the label and publication: patch test 1, 2 weeks after DPC sensitization. The treatment or condition tag for this specimen amounts to: therapeutic diphenylcyclopropenone sensitization with weekly scalp DPC. Specimen: whole blood, collected in connection with sensitization to the hapten diphenylcyclopropenone (DPC). The source of these receptors is a woman aged 30 to 39 with alopecia areata. Some clones in this sample may be carry-over from other donors' samples.

This clonotype was detected many times. The chain links TRBV29-1 to TRBJ2-7; 7 nucleotides match TRBD2. Germline assignment: CDR1 SQVTM and CDR2 ANQGSEA. J lost 2 bases, V lost 7 bases, and 5 bases had no gene match. The CDR3 has 12 residues. The CDR3 DNA is TGCAGCGCTATGCGGGGGACCTACGAGCAGTACTTC. This codes for CSAMRGTYEQYF.

V and J are TRBV6-1 and TRBJ1-5; D gene uncertain. This CDR3 has 15 residues. V was pared by 4 bases and J by 3 bases, with 13 bases between. Germline V gene data show CDR1 as MNHNS and CDR2 as SASEGT. The CDR3 DNA follows: TGTGCCAGCAGTGTAATCGTCCGGTCCAATCAGCCCCAGCATTTT. As protein: CASSVIVRSNQPQHF.

The genes are TRBV29-1 and TRBJ1-1, with D perhaps matching TRBD1 (5 bases). Trimming removed 7 bases at V and 0 bases at J, with 9 bases between. CDR3 length equals 12 residues. Germline loops: CDR1 SQVTM, CDR2 ANQGSEA. This CDR3 reads CSADRLNTEAFF. The CDR3 nucleotides are TGCAGCGCCGACAGACTGAACACTGAAGCTTTCTTT.

This clonotype was seen at least ten times. One junction end does not reproduce the germline sequence, and a read error may be involved. CDR3 bases: TGCAGCGTCTCCGGGACAGACGACACATATACGCAGTATTTT. The encoded protein is CSVSGTDDTYTQYF. The chain has TRBV29-1 and TRBJ2-3, with TRBD1 matching over 7 bases. Germline CDR1 SQVTM, CDR2 ANQGSEA. The CDR3 contains 14 residues.

Turning to this clonotype: A read error may account for a junction end that differs from germline. The V gene is TRBV29-1, the J gene TRBJ1-2, with D unclear. This CDR3 is 14 amino acids long. The V gene's germline CDR1 is SQVTM and CDR2 ANQGSEA. CDR3 amino acids: CGVVLPGLNYGYTF. In DNA, the CDR3 is TGCGGCGTTGTGCTCCCAGGATTAAACTATGGCTACACCTTC.

This clonotype was counted at least ten times. In DNA form, the CDR3 reads TGCAGTGCCCTATACGGGTCCTATGGCTACACCTTC. As protein: CSALYGSYGYTF. The chain is built from TRBV20-1 and TRBJ1-2; D is unresolved. The CDR3 runs 12 residues. Deletions cut 6 bases from V and 4 bases from J, with 12 bases between. Germline V gene data show CDR1 as DFQATT and CDR2 as SNEGSKA (reference sequence).

This clonotype was seen a few times. With a much larger clone just one base away, this may be a read error. The V and J genes are TRBV2 and TRBJ2-3; D is ambiguous. V was cut by 4 bases and J by 3 bases, with 8 bases left in between. Germline CDR1 is SNHLY and CDR2 is FYNNEI. This CDR3 is built from 13 residues. This CDR3 is CASSGRGTDTQYF. CDR3 DNA sequence: TGTGCCAGCAGTGGCAGAGGAACAGATACGCAGTATTTT. Together with reference TRBV2 and TRBJ2-3, the CDR3 gives the full variable domain: EPEVTQTPSHQVTQMGQEVILRCVPISNHLYFYWYRQILGQKVEFLVSFYNNEISEKSEIFDDQFSVERPDGSNFTLKIRSTKLEDSAMYFCASSGRGTDTQYFGPGTRLTVL.

This clonotype was observed many times. This chain uses TRBV4-2 with TRBJ2-1; TRBD2 matches at 8 bases. The CDR3 has 18 residues. The junction had 14 bases not matched to a gene; V was cut back by 0 bases and J by 7 bases. Germline CDR1 reads LGHNA; CDR2 reads YNFKEQ. The CDR3 loop reads CASSQESRAGGPTNEQFF. The CDR3 DNA sequence: TGTGCCAGCAGCCAAGAGAGTCGGGCGGGGGGACCTACTAATGAGCAGTTCTTC.

The chain carries TRBV6-2 or TRBV6-3 and TRBJ2-3; possible D gene TRBD1, 5 bases. V lost 10 bases to trimming and J lost 2 bases, with 13 bases between them. CDR1 and CDR2 from the germline V gene are MNHEY and SVGEGT. The CDR3 sequence is 13 residues long. CDR3 loop: CATVGQNTDTQYF. The DNA of the CDR3 is TGTGCCACCGTCGGACAAAACACAGATACGCAGTATTTT.

This clonotype has a count of ten or more. The CDR3 bases are TGTGCCATCTCCGGGGTTAGCTCCTACGAGCAGTACTTC. Translating gives CAISGVSSYEQYF. The rearrangement joins TRBV10-3 to TRBJ2-7; D perhaps matches TRBD2 (5 bases). CDR1 is ENHRY, CDR2 SYGVKD, per germline. The germline V and J ends were trimmed by 8 bases and 0 bases, with 11 bases remaining between them. The CDR3 has 13 amino acids.

This clonotype appeared many times. The chain uses TRBV3-1 and TRBJ1-1; 7 positions match TRBD1. The CDR3 spans 15 residues. With V trimmed by 4 bases and J by 7 bases, 12 bases remained unmatched. The germline CDR1 and CDR2 sequences are LGHDT and YNNKEL (reference sequence). CDR3 sequence: CASSPPREQGGEAFF. Here the CDR3 DNA reads TGTGCCAGCAGCCCCCCGCGGGAGCAGGGGGGTGAAGCTTTCTTT.

This clonotype was counted ten times or more. J is TRBJ2-2 and V is TRBV2; TRBD1 is a possible D gene (6 bases). Germline loops: CDR1 SNHLY, CDR2 FYNNEI. V shed 4 bases and J shed 5 bases, with 11 bases lying between them. This CDR3 contains 14 residues. The CDR3 spells CASSVQGSTGELFF. The CDR3 nucleotides read TGTGCCAGCAGTGTCCAGGGGTCAACCGGGGAGCTGTTTTTT.

This clonotype was observed many times. The V call is TRBV12-3 or TRBV12-4, the J call TRBJ2-7; D is unresolved. This CDR3 is built from 14 residues. V was trimmed by 6 bases and J by 4 bases, leaving 16 bases between them. CDR3 region: CASSSHPTRYEQYF. The CDR3 DNA reads TGTGCCAGCAGCTCCCACCCAACCCGTTACGAGCAGTACTTC.

This clonotype was recorded many times. This chain connects TRBV7-9 to TRBJ1-1, with D unresolved. V was shortened by 1 base and J by 8 bases, with 8 bases between the two germline ends. From germline, CDR1 is SEHNR and CDR2 FQNEAQ (reference sequence). CDR3 length: 12 amino acids. CDR3 bases: TGTGCCAGCAGCTTAGATAGAAAAGAAGCTTTCTTT. Translation gives CASSLDRKEAFF.

This clonotype was found many times. This chain joins TRBV12-3 or TRBV12-4 and TRBJ2-1, with TRBD2 matching 9 bases. The CDR3 consists of 13 residues. V was clipped by 6 bases and J by 4 bases; unmatched bases: 1. The DNA for the CDR3 is TGTGCCAGCAGGCGGGGGGGGTACAATGAGCAGTTCTTC. As protein: CASRRGGYNEQFF.

This clonotype occurred many times. This chain links TRBV3-1 with TRBJ2-3; tentatively, D is TRBD1 (6 bases). V was pared by 0 bases and J by 1 base, with 8 bases between. Germline loops: CDR1 LGHDT, CDR2 YNNKEL (reference sequence). The CDR3 has 15 amino acids. The CDR3 DNA follows: TGTGCCAGCAGCCAAGAAGGGGGTCGCACAGATACGCAGTATTTT. Encoded protein: CASSQEGGRTDTQYF.

This clonotype was seen repeatedly, ten times or more. This rearrangement joins TRBV7-8 to TRBJ2-1, with D possibly being TRBD1 or TRBD2 (6 bases each). Deletions cut 2 bases from V and 6 bases from J, with 14 bases between. Germline V gene sequence: CDR1 SGHVS, CDR2 FQNEAQ. The CDR3 is 15 residues long. The CDR3 DNA is TGTGCCAGCAGCTTATTGGAGGGGGGATCCAATGAGCAGTTCTTC. It translates to CASSLLEGGSNEQFF.

This clonotype has at least ten counts. The genes are TRBV29-1 and TRBJ1-2, with 7 bases identical to TRBD1. Germline values: CDR1 SQVTM, CDR2 ANQGSEA. This CDR3 region has 15 residues. The V gene end was trimmed by 0 bases and the J gene end by 7 bases; junction bases not matched to a gene: 11. The CDR3 bases are TGCAGCGTTGAAGATGTTGGAAGGGGGCGCGGTGGCTACACCTTC. Residues: CSVEDVGRGRGGYTF.

This clonotype came up many times. The chain recombines TRBV30 with TRBJ2-1; TRBD2 agrees at 14 bases. V shed 4 bases and J 0 bases; nucleotides not matched to a gene: 8. The CDR3 has 18 residues. Germline V gives CDR1 GTSNPN, CDR2 SVGIG (reference sequence). CDR3 in DNA: TGTGCCTGGAAAGGACTAGCGGGGGGCCAGAGCTCCTACAATGAGCAGTTCTTC. It is translated as CAWKGLAGGQSSYNEQFF.

This clonotype turned up a few times. This sequence joins TRBV11-2 and TRBJ2-1; perhaps TRBD2 as D (5 bases). V lost 0 bases to trimming and J lost 12 bases, with 9 bases between them. Germline CDR1 SGHAT, CDR2 FQNNGV. The CDR3 runs to 12 residues. CDR3 in DNA: TGTGCCAGCAGCTTAGAACAGCGGCTGCAGTTCTTC. Amino acid sequence: CASSLEQRLQFF.

The rearrangement uses TRBV20-1 and TRBJ1-5; tentatively, D is TRBD1 (5 bases). The CDR3 has 13 amino acids. CDR1 DFQATT and CDR2 SNEGSKA come from the germline V gene (reference sequence). The V gene lost 3 bases and the J gene lost 4 bases, with 10 bases spanning the gap. In nucleotides, the CDR3 is TGCAGTGCTAGGAACCAGGGAAATCAGCCCCAGCATTTT. Encoded protein: CSARNQGNQPQHF.

This clonotype was observed many times. The rearrangement joins TRBV6-6 to TRBJ2-4; 13 bases match TRBD2. Germline V CDR1 and CDR2: MNHNY, SVGAGI (reference sequence). This CDR3 contains 18 residues. After removal of 6 bases from V and 1 base from J, the junction contained 9 bases not matched to a gene. Here the CDR3 DNA reads TGTGCCAGCAGGCAACCTACTAGCGGGGGGGCCGCCAAAAACATTCAGTACTTC. It encodes CASRQPTSGGAAKNIQYF.

Many counts were recorded for this clonotype. The rearrangement uses TRBV12-3 or TRBV12-4 and TRBJ1-2, with D tentatively TRBD1 (5 bases). The ends were cut back, 8 bases at V and 2 bases at J, with 9 bases in the middle. The CDR3 covers 12 residues. CDR3 nucleotides: TGTGCCAGCGGGACGGAGAACTATGGCTACACCTTC. Protein: CASGTENYGYTF.

There are a few counts of this clonotype. With a much larger clone just one base away, this may be a read error. This chain links TRBV6-2 or TRBV6-3 with TRBJ1-1; D is unresolved. In germline, CDR1 is MNHEY, CDR2 SVGEGT. The CDR3 totals 14 residues. V gave up 6 bases and J gave up 6 bases, with 17 bases separating them. The CDR3 loop reads CASRPDGRSAEAFF. For the CDR3, the DNA is TGTGCCAGCAGACCGGACGGCCGGTCGGCTGAAGCTTTCTTT.

This clonotype was observed at least ten times. V and J are TRBV5-6 and TRBJ2-4; D not resolved. Germline values: CDR1 SGHDT, CDR2 YYEEEE. The V and J ends lost 1 base and 4 bases respectively, with 12 bases between them. This CDR3 region has 15 residues. The CDR3 protein is CASSLTDVRKNIQYF. The CDR3 nucleotides read TGTGCCAGCAGCTTGACGGACGTACGTAAAAACATTCAGTACTTC.

This clonotype was observed a few times. The chain links TRBV29-1 to TRBJ2-2; D is undetermined. The V gene lost 5 bases and the J gene lost 7 bases, with 8 bases spanning the gap. The V gene's germline CDR1 is SQVTM and CDR2 ANQGSEA. This CDR3 region has 11 residues. DNA for the CDR3: TGCAGCGTTTTCGGGTACGGGGAGCTGTTTTTT. Amino acid sequence: CSVFGYGELFF.

This clonotype was picked up many times. CDR3 region: CASSPDVRAYNEKLFF. The CDR3 nucleotides read TGTGCCAGCTCACCTGACGTCAGGGCCTATAATGAAAAACTGTTTTTT. This chain uses TRBV18 with TRBJ1-4; D is perhaps TRBD1 (5 bases). Germline V gene lookup returns CDR1 KGHSH and CDR2 LQKENI. The V gene lost 3 bases and the J gene lost 4 bases, with 15 bases spanning the gap. This CDR3 is built from 16 residues.

This clonotype was counted between two and nine times. This chain joins TRBV27 and TRBJ1-5; TRBD1 agrees at 10 bases. V trimming: 6 bases; J trimming: 3 bases; junction bases outside the gene matches: 5. CDR1 and CDR2 from the germline V gene are MNHEY and SMNVEV (reference sequence). There are 15 residues in the CDR3. The CDR3, as DNA: TGTGCCAGCAGACCCGACAGGGGGCCCAATCAGCCCCAGCATTTT. This gives the protein CASRPDRGPNQPQHF.